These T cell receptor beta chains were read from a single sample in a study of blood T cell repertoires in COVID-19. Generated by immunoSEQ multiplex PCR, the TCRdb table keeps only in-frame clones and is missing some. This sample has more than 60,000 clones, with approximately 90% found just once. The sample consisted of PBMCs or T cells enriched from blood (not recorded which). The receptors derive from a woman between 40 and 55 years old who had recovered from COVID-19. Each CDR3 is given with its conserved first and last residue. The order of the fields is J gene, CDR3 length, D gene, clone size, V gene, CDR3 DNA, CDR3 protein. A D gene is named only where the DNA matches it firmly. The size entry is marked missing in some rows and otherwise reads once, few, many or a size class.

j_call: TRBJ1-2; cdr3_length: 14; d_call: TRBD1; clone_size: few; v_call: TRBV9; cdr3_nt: TGTGCCAGCAGCTCCGGGACAGGTATGATTGGCTACACCTTC; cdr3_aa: CASSSGTGMIGYTF
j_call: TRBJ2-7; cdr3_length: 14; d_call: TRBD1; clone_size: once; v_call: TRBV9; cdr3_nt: TGTGCCAGCAGCCTTGGGACAGGAACCTACGAGCAGTACTTC; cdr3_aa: CASSLGTGTYEQYF
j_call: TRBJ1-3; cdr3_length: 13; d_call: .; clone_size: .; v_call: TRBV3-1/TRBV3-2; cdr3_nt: TGTGCCAGCAGCCTGAGCCGTCAAAACACCATATATTTT; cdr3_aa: CASSLSRQNTIYF
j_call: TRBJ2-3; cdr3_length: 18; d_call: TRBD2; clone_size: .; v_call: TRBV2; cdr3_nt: TGTGCCAGCGCCCGACTAGCGAGGAGTTTTCCCGGCACAGATACGCAGTATTTT; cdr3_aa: CASARLARSFPGTDTQYF
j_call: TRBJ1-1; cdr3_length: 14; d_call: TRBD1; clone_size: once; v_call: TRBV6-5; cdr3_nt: TGTGCCACCTCAGGGGGGCAGTTGAACACTGAAGCTTTCTTT; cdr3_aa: CATSGGQLNTEAFF
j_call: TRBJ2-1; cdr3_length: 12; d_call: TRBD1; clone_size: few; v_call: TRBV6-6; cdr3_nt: TGTGCCAGCAGCCGCTCCGAGGACAGGGCATTCTTC; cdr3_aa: CASSRSEDRAFF
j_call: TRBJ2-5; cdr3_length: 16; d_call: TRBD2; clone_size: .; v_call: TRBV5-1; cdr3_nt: TGCGCCAGCAGCCAGCGGCCTAGCGGGGGCCAAGAGACCCAGTACTTC; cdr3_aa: CASSQRPSGGQETQYF
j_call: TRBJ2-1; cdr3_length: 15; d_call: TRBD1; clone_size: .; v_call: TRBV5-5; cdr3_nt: TGTGCCAGCAGCTTGGCCGGGACAGGGATTAATGAGCAGTTCTTC; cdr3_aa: CASSLAGTGINEQFF
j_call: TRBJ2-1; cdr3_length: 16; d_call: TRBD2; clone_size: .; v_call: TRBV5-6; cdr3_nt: TGTGCCAGCAGCCACCTCCAGCGGGGTTCCTACAATGAGCAGTTCTTC; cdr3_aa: CASSHLQRGSYNEQFF
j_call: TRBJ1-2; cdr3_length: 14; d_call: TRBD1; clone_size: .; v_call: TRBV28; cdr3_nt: TGTGCCAGCAGTTTGGGACAGGGGGGATATGGCTACACCTTC; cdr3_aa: CASSLGQGGYGYTF
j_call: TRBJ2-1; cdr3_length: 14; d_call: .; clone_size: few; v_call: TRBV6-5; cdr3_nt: TGTGCCAGCAGTTACTCAAGGGGTAACAATGAGCAGTTCTTC; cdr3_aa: CASSYSRGNNEQFF
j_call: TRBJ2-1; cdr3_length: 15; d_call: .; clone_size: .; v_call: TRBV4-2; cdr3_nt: TGTGCCAGCAGCCAAGGGGCTAGCTTTGGCGATGAGCAGTTCTTC; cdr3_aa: CASSQGASFGDEQFF
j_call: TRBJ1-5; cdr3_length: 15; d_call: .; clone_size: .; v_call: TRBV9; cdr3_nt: TGTGCCAGCAGCGAGGGGGGACTATCCAATCAGCCCCAGCATTTT; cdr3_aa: CASSEGGLSNQPQHF
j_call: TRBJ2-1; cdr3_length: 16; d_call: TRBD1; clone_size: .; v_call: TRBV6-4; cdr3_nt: TGTGCCAGCAGTGACCGGACAGGGGGCAACTACAATGAGCAGTTCTTC; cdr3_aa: CASSDRTGGNYNEQFF
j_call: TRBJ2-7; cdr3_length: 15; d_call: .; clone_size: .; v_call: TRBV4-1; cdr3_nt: TGCGCCAGCAGCCAAGATGCCGAGCCTTACTACGAGCAGTACTTC; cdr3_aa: CASSQDAEPYYEQYF
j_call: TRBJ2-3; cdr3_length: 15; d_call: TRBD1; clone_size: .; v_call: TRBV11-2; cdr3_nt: TGTGCCAGCAGCTTTGACAGGGGGGTCACAGATACGCAGTATTTT; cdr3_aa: CASSFDRGVTDTQYF
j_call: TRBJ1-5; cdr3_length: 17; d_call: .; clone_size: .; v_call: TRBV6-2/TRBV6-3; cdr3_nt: TGTGCCAGCAGCCCCCTTCGGGTCCCTCCAGGCAATCAGCCCCAGCATTTT; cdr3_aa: CASSPLRVPPGNQPQHF
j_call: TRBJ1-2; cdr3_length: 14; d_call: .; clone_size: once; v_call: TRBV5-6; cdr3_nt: TGTGCCAGCAGCACGGGGGGAATGGGGAAAATTCACACCTTC; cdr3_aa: CASSTGGMGKIHTF
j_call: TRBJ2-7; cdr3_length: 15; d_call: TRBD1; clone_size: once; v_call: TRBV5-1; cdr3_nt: TGCGCCAGCAGCGCCACCCGGGACAGGGGGCGCGAGCAGTACTTC; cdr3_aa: CASSATRDRGREQYF
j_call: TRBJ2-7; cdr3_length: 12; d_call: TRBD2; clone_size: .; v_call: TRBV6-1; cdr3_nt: TGTGCCAGCAGTAGCGGGACTTACGAGCAGTACTTC; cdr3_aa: CASSSGTYEQYF
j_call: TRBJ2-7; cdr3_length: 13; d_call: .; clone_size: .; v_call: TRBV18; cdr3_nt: TGTGCCAGCTCAGCGGGACAGTCCTACGAGCAGTACTTC; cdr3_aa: CASSAGQSYEQYF
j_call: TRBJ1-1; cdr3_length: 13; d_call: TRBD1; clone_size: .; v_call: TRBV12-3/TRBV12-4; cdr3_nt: TGTGCCAGCAGAGACAGGGGGGACACTGAAGCTTTCTTT; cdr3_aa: CASRDRGDTEAFF
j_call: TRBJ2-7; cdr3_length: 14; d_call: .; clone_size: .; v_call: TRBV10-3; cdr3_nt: TGTGCCATCAGTCCGACAGGAGGCTCCTACGAGCAGTACTTC; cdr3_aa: CAISPTGGSYEQYF
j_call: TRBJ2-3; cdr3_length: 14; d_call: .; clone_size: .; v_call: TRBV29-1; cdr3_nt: TGCAGCGTTGCTCCCCAAGGTACCGGGGATACGCAGTATTTT; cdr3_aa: CSVAPQGTGDTQYF
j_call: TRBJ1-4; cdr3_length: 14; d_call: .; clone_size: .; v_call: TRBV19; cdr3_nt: TGTGCCAGTAGTATGGGGCAGCTAAATGAAAAACTGTTTTTT; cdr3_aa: CASSMGQLNEKLFF
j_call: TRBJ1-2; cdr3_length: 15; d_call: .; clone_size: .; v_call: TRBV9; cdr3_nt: TGTGCCAGCAGCGTAGGTGGGGGGGCACCCTCTGGCTACACCTTC; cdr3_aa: CASSVGGGAPSGYTF
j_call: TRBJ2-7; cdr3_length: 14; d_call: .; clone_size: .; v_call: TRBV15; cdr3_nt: TGTGCCACCAGCAGAGTGGGGAGCGCCGGACAGCCACACTTC; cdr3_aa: CATSRVGSAGQPHF
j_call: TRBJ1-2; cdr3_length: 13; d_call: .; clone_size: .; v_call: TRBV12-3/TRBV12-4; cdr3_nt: TGTGCCAGCAGTTTATTGGCAGACTATGGCTACACCTTC; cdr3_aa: CASSLLADYGYTF
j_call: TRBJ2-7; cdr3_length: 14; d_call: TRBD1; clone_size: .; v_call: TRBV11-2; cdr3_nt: TGTGCCAGCAGCCCAAACAGGGGCCCCTACGAGCAGTACTTC; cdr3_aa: CASSPNRGPYEQYF
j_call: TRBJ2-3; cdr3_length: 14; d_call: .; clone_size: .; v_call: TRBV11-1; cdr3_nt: TGTGCCAGCACCCAGGACTCGGCGGTGCATACGCAGTATTTT; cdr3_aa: CASTQDSAVHTQYF
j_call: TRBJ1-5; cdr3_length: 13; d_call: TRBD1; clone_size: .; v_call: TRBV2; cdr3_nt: TGTGCCAGCACCGCCCGACAGGGGGTATCCCAGCATTTT; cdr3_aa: CASTARQGVSQHF
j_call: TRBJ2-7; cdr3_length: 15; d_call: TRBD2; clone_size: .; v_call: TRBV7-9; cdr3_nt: TGTGCCAGCAGCTTAGTTAGCGGGCTTACCTACGAGCAGTACTTC; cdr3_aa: CASSLVSGLTYEQYF
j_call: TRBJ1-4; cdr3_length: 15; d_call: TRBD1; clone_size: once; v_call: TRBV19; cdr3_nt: TGTGCCAGTAGTCCGTCCCGACAGGGAAATGAAAAACTGTTTTTT; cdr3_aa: CASSPSRQGNEKLFF
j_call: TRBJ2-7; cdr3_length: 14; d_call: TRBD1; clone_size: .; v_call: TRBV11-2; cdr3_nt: TGTGCCAGCAGCCGTCCCGGGACAGGGTACGAGCAGTACTTC; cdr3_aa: CASSRPGTGYEQYF
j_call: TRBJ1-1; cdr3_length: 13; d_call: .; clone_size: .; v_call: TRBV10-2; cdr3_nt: TGCGCCAGCAGTGAGTATAGGGGCCAAGAAGCTTTCTTT; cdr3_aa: CASSEYRGQEAFF
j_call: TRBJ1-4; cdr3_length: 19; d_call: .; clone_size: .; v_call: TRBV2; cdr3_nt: TGTGCCAGCAGTGTTGCCCTAGACGCGGGAGAATGGGCTAATGAAAAACTGTTTTTT; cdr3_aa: CASSVALDAGEWANEKLFF
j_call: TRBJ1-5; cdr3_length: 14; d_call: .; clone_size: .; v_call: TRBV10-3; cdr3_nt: TGTGCCATCAGTGAGGGGGATAGCGGTCAGCCCCAGCATTTT; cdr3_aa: CAISEGDSGQPQHF
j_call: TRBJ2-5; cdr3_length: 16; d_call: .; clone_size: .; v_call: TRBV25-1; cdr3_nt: TGTGCCAGCAGTGAATATAGCCGACTAGACCAAGAGACCCAGTACTTC; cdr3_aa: CASSEYSRLDQETQYF
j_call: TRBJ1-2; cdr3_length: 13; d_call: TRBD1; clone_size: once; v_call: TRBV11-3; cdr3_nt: TGTGCCAGCAGCTTACGGGACAGGGACGGCTACACCTTC; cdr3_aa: CASSLRDRDGYTF
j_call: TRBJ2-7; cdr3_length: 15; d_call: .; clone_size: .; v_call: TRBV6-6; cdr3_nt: TGTGCCAGCACCCAAGGGCAGGGCAGGGCTTACGAGCAGTACTTC; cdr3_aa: CASTQGQGRAYEQYF
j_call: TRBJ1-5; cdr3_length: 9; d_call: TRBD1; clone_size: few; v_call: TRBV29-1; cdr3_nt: TGCAGCGCAGAGACAGGGGAGGATTTT; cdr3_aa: CSAETGEDF
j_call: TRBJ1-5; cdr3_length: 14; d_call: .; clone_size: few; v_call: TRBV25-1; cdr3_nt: TGTGCCAGCAGTGAATATATACGGGATCAGCCCCAGCATTTT; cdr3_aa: CASSEYIRDQPQHF
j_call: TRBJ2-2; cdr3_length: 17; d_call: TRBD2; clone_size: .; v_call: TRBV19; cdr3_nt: TGTGCCAGTAGTATAGCTAGCGGGGGCCCGAACACCGGGGAGCTGTTTTTT; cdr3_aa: CASSIASGGPNTGELFF
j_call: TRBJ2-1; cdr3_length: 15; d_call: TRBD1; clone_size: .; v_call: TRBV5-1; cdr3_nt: TGCGCCAGCAGTCCTGGGACAGGGGGAATCGATGAGCAGTTCTTC; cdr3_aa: CASSPGTGGIDEQFF
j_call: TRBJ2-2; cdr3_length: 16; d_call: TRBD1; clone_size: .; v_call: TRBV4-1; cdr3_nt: TGCGCCAGCAGCCAAGTCGCCAGGGGGCAAGACGGGGAGCTGTTTTTT; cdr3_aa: CASSQVARGQDGELFF
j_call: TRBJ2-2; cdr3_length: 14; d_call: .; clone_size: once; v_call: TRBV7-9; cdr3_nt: TGTGCCAGCAGCCTAAGTCAGGGTTCCGGGGAGCTGTTTTTT; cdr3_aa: CASSLSQGSGELFF
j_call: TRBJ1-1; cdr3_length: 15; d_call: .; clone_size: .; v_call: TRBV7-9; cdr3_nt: TGTGCCAGCAGCTTACTTCGACAGGAGAACACTGAAGCTTTCTTT; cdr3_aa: CASSLLRQENTEAFF
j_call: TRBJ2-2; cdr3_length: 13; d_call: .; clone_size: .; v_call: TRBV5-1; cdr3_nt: TGCGCCAGCGGAAACAGTAACACCGGGGAGCTGTTTTTT; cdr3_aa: CASGNSNTGELFF
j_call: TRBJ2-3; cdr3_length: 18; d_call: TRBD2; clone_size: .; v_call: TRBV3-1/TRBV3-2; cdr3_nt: TGTGCCAGCAGCCAAGCCGCCCCCTTAGCGGGGGGTATAGATACGCAGTATTTT; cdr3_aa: CASSQAAPLAGGIDTQYF
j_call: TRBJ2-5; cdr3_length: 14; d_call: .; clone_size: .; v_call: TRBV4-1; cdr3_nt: TGCGCCAGCAGCCAAGGACGGCTAGCGAGGACCCAGTACTTC; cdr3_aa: CASSQGRLARTQYF
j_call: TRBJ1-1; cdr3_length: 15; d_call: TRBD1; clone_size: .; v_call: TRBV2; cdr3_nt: TGTGCCAGCAGTGAAGGAAAACAGGGGGGAACTGAAGCTTTCTTT; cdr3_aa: CASSEGKQGGTEAFF
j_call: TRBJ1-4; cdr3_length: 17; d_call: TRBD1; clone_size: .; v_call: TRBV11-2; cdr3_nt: TGTGCCAGCAAGGCGCCGCGGACAGGGGCGACTAATGAAAAACTGTTTTTT; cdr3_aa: CASKAPRTGATNEKLFF
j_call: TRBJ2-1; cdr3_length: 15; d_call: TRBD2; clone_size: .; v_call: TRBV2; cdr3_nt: TGTGCCAGCACCCTGGGGACTAGCTCCTACAATGAGCAGTTCTTC; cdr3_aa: CASTLGTSSYNEQFF
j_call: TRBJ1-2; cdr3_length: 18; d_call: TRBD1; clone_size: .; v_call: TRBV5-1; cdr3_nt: TGCGCCAGCAGCCCAGGAGGGGACAGGGATTTCCCCCTCTATGGCTACACCTTC; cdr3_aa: CASSPGGDRDFPLYGYTF
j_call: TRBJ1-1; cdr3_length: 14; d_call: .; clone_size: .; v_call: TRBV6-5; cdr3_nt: TGTGCCAGCAGATTTTGGGGCGTAAGCACTGAAGCTTTCTTT; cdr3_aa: CASRFWGVSTEAFF